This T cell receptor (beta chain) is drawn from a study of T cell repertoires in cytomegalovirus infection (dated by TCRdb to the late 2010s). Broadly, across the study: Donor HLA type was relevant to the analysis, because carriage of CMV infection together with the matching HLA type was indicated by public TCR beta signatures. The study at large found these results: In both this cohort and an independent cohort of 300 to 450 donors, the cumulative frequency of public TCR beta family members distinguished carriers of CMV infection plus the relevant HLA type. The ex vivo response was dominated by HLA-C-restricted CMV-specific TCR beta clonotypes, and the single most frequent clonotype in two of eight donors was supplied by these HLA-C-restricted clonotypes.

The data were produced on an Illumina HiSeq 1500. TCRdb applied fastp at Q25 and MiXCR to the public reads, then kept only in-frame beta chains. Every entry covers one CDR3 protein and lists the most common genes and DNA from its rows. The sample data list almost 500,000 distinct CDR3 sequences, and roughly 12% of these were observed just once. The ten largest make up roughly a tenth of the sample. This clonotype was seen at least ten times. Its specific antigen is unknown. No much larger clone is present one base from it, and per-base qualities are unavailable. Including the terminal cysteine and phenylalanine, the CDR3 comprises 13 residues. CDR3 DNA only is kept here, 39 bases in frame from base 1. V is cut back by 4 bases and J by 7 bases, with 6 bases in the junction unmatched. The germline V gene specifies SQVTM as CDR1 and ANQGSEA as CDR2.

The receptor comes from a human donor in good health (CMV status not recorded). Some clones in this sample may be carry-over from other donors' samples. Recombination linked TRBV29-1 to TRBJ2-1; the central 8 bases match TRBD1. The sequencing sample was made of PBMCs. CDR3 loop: CSVAGGAMNEQFF. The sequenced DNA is TGCAGCGTTGCAGGGGGCGCAATGAATGAGCAGTTCTTC.